Sequencing of this T cell receptor (beta chain) was carried out in a study of T cell responses to AZD1222 COVID-19 vaccine. Produced via immunoSEQ multiplex PCR; TCRdb's table is partial and in-frame only. Found here are roughly 130,000 clones, 75% to 95% of them singletons; the top ten hold roughly 3.1%. General study findings and limits: Most donors were white British, females outnumbered males, and clonal diversity was possibly underestimated. The study sampled repertoires only after the peak T cell response. Baseline seropositivity occurred in only a handful of AZD1222 recipients. As reported, nearly half of all spike-specific TCRs target variant regions that are unmutated.

Concerning this clone: Its antigen is still unknown.

The sample here was peripheral blood, taken on day 0 of AZD1222 vaccination. The sequence derives from an adult in good health.

CDR3 in DNA: TGTGCCAGCTCACTTGTTGGGGGCTGGAACAATGAGCAGTTCTTC. Translated: CASSLVGGWNNEQFF. The V gene is TRBV18, the J gene TRBJ2-1; weak D call: TRBD1 (6 bases). Per germline, CDR1 KGHSH and CDR2 LQKENI. There are 15 residues in the CDR3. Deletions cut 4 bases from V and 5 bases from J, with 15 bases between.